This record concerns one T cell receptor beta chain sequence. What it binds is not known. The data were produced by immunoSEQ multiplex PCR, yet TCRdb's version contains in-frame clones alone and is incomplete. The sample lists about 95,000 clones, 90% occurring once. These data are taken from a study of PD-L1 blockade in urothelial cancer. Study details: Prior chemotherapy ranged from 0 to 3 regimens per patient.

Time point described: pretreatment peripheral blood. With V trimmed by 4 bases and J by 5 bases, 12 bases remained unmatched. The CDR3 contains 15 residues. Per germline, CDR1 SGHNT and CDR2 YYREEE (reference sequence). Notes on the study in general: The study found that durable-benefit patients expanded tumor-associated blood clones more at 3 weeks.

The clonotype was recovered from a man aged 55-75 years with urothelial cancer. This chain joins TRBV5-4 and TRBJ2-7; TRBD1 aligns across 7 bases. This sample comprised PBMCs, obtained around atezolizumab (anti-PD-L1) treatment. For the CDR3, the DNA is TGTGCCAGCAGCCCCACAGGGGACCGGACGGACGAGCAGTACTTC. It translates to CASSPTGDRTDEQYF.